Below are 18 T cell receptor beta chains sequenced from a single sample in a study of shared clonotypes between healthy human individuals. Profiled with immunoSEQ multiplex PCR; TCRdb holds only in-frame clones, not every one. Among more than 2 million clones listed, approximately 96% were seen once. The sequenced material came from naive CD4+ T cells sorted from blood. Subset: CD45RA+ positively selected. The receptor set was obtained from a man between 18 and 29 years old in good health.

The J gene is TRBJ2-5, the V gene TRBV5-1; TRBD1 is a possible D gene (6 bases). CDR1 and CDR2 (germline): SGHRS, YFSETQ. Deletions cut 0 bases from V and 4 bases from J, with 16 bases between. CDR3 length: 16 residues. The DNA for the CDR3 is TGCGCCAGCAGCTTGGACTTGGTCCAGGGGAGAGAGACCCAGTACTTC. It is translated as CASSLDLVQGRETQYF.

V is TRBV7-8 and J is TRBJ2-5; TRBD1 matches at 8 bases. From germline, CDR1 is SGHVS and CDR2 FQNEAQ. CDR3 size: 18 residues. V shed 0 bases and J 0 bases; nucleotides not matched to a gene: 9. The CDR3 DNA sequence: TGTGCCAGCAGCTTAGCGAAGGGGGACAGGACCAACCAAGAGACCCAGTACTTC. This gives the protein CASSLAKGDRTNQETQYF.

The chain uses TRBV6-4 and TRBJ1-5; possible D gene TRBD1, 5 bases. This CDR3 contains 13 residues. Germline V gives CDR1 MRHNA, CDR2 SNTAGT. V shed 2 bases and J shed 9 bases, with 11 bases lying between them. Here the CDR3 reads CASSDVPGGPQHF. DNA of the CDR3: TGTGCCAGCAGTGACGTCCCCGGGGGGCCCCAGCATTTT.

About this clone: Different DNA sequences within this sample yield the same CDR3. The chain uses TRBV7-2 and TRBJ2-1, with no clear D. The CDR3 has 12 residues. The V gene's germline CDR1 is SGHTA and CDR2 FQGNSA. Trimming cost V 5 bases and J 9 bases, with 11 bases left between them. CDR3 loop: CASSLPPGEQFF. The CDR3 DNA reads as TGTGCCAGCAGCCTCCCCCCTGGTGAGCAGTTCTTC.

As concerns this clone: One end of the junction varies from germline; a read error may be responsible. This sequence joins TRBV6-1 and TRBJ1-2; D gene unclear. The CDR3 spans 15 residues. Per germline, CDR1 MNHNS and CDR2 SASEGT. CDR3 sequence (DNA): TGTGCCAGCAGTGAGAACCCCAATCCAAGCTATGCCTACACCTTC. It specifies CASSENPNPSYAYTF.

V is TRBV5-4 and J is TRBJ2-7; the match to TRBD1 covers 7 bases. Germline V gives CDR1 SGHNT, CDR2 YYREEE (reference sequence). The CDR3 has 14 residues. With 4 bases clipped from V and 2 bases from J, the junction kept 6 bases outside the gene matches. CDR3 in DNA: TGTGCCAGCAGCAAACGACAGGGAACCTACGAGCAGTACTTC. Translated: CASSKRQGTYEQYF.

This chain joins TRBV5-8 and TRBJ2-2; TRBD2 is a possible D gene (5 bases). In germline, CDR1 is SGHTS, CDR2 YDEGEE. The CDR3 is 14 residues long. Deletions cut 2 bases from V and 2 bases from J, with 7 bases between. The CDR3 reads CASSFRENTGELFF. CDR3 DNA sequence: TGTGCCAGCAGCTTCCGGGAAAACACCGGGGAGCTGTTTTTT.

The chain employs TRBV6-5 and TRBJ1-1, with D perhaps matching TRBD1 (5 bases). Germline V gene data show CDR1 as MNHEY and CDR2 as SVGAGI. V lost 3 bases and J 5 bases, leaving 13 bases between the germline ends. The length of the CDR3 is 14 residues. CDR3 loop: CASSYLVGGTEAFF. CDR3 nucleotides: TGTGCCAGCAGTTATTTAGTCGGGGGAACTGAAGCTTTCTTT.

A word on this clone: The same CDR3 arises from other DNA sequences in this sample as well. The genes are TRBV5-4 and TRBJ2-7; possible D gene TRBD1, 5 bases. This CDR3 comprises 13 residues. V was cut by 4 bases and J by 2 bases, with 10 bases left in between. Germline V gives CDR1 SGHNT, CDR2 YYREEE (reference sequence). CDR3 amino acids: CASSRTGTYEQYF. In DNA form, the CDR3 reads TGTGCCAGCAGCCGTACAGGTACCTACGAGCAGTACTTC. Full variable domain (rest looked up from reference TRBV5-4 and TRBJ2-7): ETGVTQSPTHLIKTRGQQVTLRCSSQSGHNTVSWYQQALGQGPQFIFQYYREEENGRGNFPPRFSGLQFPNYSSELNVNALELDDSALYLCASSRTGTYEQYFGPGTRLTVT.

This clone has just one count. V gene TRBV11-2 combines with J gene TRBJ2-7, with no clear D. This CDR3 is built from 15 residues. V was shortened by 1 base and J by 0 bases, with 10 bases between the two germline ends. CDR1 is SGHAT, CDR2 FQNNGV, per germline. Written as DNA, the CDR3 is TGTGCCAGCAGCTTAGGGGCATCAAGCTCCTACGAGCAGTACTTC. Its protein product is CASSLGASSSYEQYF.

The rearrangement uses TRBV5-1 and TRBJ2-7; TRBD2 might be the D (6 bases). CDR3 length equals 14 residues. V lost 6 bases and J 2 bases, leaving 15 bases between the germline ends. Per germline, CDR1 SGHRS and CDR2 YFSETQ. The CDR3 DNA is TGCGCCAGCACCCTTGGCGGGGCTCCCTACGAGCAGTACTTC. It translates to CASTLGGAPYEQYF.

This chain links TRBV5-1 with TRBJ2-3; 8 bases agree with TRBD1. This CDR3 is built from 14 residues. Germline CDR1 is SGHRS and CDR2 is YFSETQ. The J segment lost 2 bases and the V segment lost 8 bases, leaving 7 bases of the junction unmatched. Written as DNA, the CDR3 is TGCGCCAGTAATCCGGGACAGGACACAGATACGCAGTATTTT. As protein: CASNPGQDTDTQYF.

This chain connects TRBV2 to TRBJ2-3; TRBD2 aligns across 9 bases. Germline V gene sequence: CDR1 SNHLY, CDR2 FYNNEI. V shed 3 bases and J 3 bases; nucleotides not matched to a gene: 4. This CDR3 contains 15 residues. CDR3 residues: CASSDERGDTDTQYF. CDR3 DNA sequence: TGTGCCAGCAGTGATGAGCGGGGGGATACAGATACGCAGTATTTT.

The V call is TRBV7-9, the J call TRBJ2-2; D might be TRBD1 (6 bases). The CDR3 is 16 residues long. V lost 7 bases, J lost 5 bases, and 20 bases lay in between. Germline values: CDR1 SEHNR, CDR2 FQNEAQ (reference sequence). CDR3 amino acids: CASKTSPGARTGELFF. The CDR3 DNA is TGTGCCAGCAAGACATCCCCAGGGGCGAGGACCGGGGAGCTGTTTTTT.

The rearrangement uses TRBV6-1 and TRBJ1-5; tentative D call: TRBD1 (5 bases). The CDR3 totals 14 residues. Germline values: CDR1 MNHNS, CDR2 SASEGT. Trimming shortened V by 7 bases and J by 2 bases, and 12 bases separated the two germline ends. The CDR3 DNA reads TGTGCCAGCACTGGGGTGGGGGGCAATCAGCCCCAGCATTTT. It specifies CASTGVGGNQPQHF.

The rearrangement uses TRBV6-6 and TRBJ1-5; weak D call: TRBD1 (5 bases). V was cut by 7 bases and J by 6 bases, with 13 bases left in between. This CDR3 has 13 residues. Germline V CDR1 and CDR2: MNHNY, SVGAGI (reference sequence). CDR3 bases: TGTGCCAGCACCCGGGGAGGGGTTCAGCCCCAGCATTTT. Translation gives CASTRGGVQPQHF.

This clone was seen only once. This chain joins TRBV2 and TRBJ1-4, with 9 bases fitting TRBD1. Trimming removed 6 bases from V and 7 bases from J; junction bases left unmatched: 6. Germline CDR1 and CDR2: SNHLY and FYNNEI. This CDR3 comprises 14 residues. The CDR3 DNA reads TGTGCCAGCAGAGGACAGGGGAGTGGTGAAAAACTGTTTTTT. It translates to CASRGQGSGEKLFF.

The chain is built from TRBV7-9 and TRBJ1-4, with D unresolved. The germline V and J ends were trimmed by 5 bases and 13 bases, with 14 bases remaining between them. CDR3 length: 12 amino acids. Germline CDR1 SEHNR, CDR2 FQNEAQ (reference sequence). The CDR3 loop reads CASSREGEGLFF. CDR3 sequence (DNA): TGTGCCAGCAGCCGAGAGGGAGAGGGACTGTTTTTT. Together with reference TRBV7-9 and TRBJ1-4, the CDR3 gives the full variable domain: DTGVSQNPRHKITKRGQNVTFRCDPISEHNRLYWYRQTLGQGPEFLTYFQNEAQLEKSRLLSDRFSAERPKGSFSTLEIQRTEQGDSAMYLCASSREGEGLFFGSGTQLSVL.